The 13 T cell receptor beta chains in this list originate from one sample, sequenced in a study of T cells in Graves' hyperthyroidism and ophthalmopathy. Amplified TCR beta CDR3 regions derived from RNA transcripts. First-round RT-PCR targeting the TCR CDR3 was performed with the HTBI primer set. TCRdb re-derived calls from the multiplex PCR reads in MiXCR, one entry per CDR3 protein. The table records under 750,000 distinct CDR3 sequences, roughly 20% of them present only once. Sample: blood. Every receptor here comes from a woman in her fifties or sixties with Graves' hyperthyroidism that later progressed to Graves' ophthalmopathy.

This clonotype has ten or more counts. The chain employs TRBV5-1 and TRBJ1-1; no firm D call. V was cut by 0 bases and J by 2 bases, with 8 bases left in between. The V gene's germline CDR1 is SGHRS and CDR2 YFSETQ. This CDR3 spans 14 amino acids. Written as DNA, the CDR3 is TGCGCCAGCAGCTTGGTTCCGGAAAACACTGAAGCTTTCTTT. This translates into CASSLVPENTEAFF.

This clonotype was seen many times. The J gene is TRBJ2-7, the V gene TRBV7-2; perhaps TRBD1 as D (5 bases). Trimming removed 5 bases at V and 3 bases at J, with 14 bases between. The CDR3 is 14 amino acids. In germline, CDR1 is SGHTA, CDR2 FQGNSA. The CDR3 protein is CASSRQRRVYEQYF. For the CDR3, the DNA is TGTGCCAGCAGCCGTCAGCGCAGGGTCTACGAGCAGTACTTC. The entire variable domain, with the rest obtained from reference TRBV7-2 and TRBJ2-7, is as follows: GAGVSQSPSNKVTEKGKDVELRCDPISGHTALYWYRQSLGQGLEFLIYFQGNSAPDKSGLPSDRFSAERTGGSVSTLTIQRTQQEDSAVYLCASSRQRRVYEQYFGPGTRLTVT.

This clonotype came up a few times. V usage is TRBV20-1 and J usage is TRBJ1-5; 7 bases match TRBD1. V trimming: 6 bases; J trimming: 4 bases; junction bases outside the gene matches: 3. This CDR3 is 12 amino acids long. Germline assignment: CDR1 DFQATT and CDR2 SNEGSKA (reference sequence). As DNA, the CDR3 is TGCAGTGCAACCAGGGGGAATCAGCCCCAGCATTTT. The encoded protein is CSATRGNQPQHF.

V and J are TRBV7-3 and TRBJ1-4; D unclear. The CDR3 extends over 13 amino acids. Germline CDR1 SGHTA, CDR2 FQGTGA. V lost 5 bases and J 8 bases, leaving 12 bases between the germline ends. CDR3 sequence (DNA): TGTGCCAGCAGCCTCGGGTCGAAAGAAAAACTGTTTTTT. Translating it yields CASSLGSKEKLFF.

This clonotype was counted ten times or more. V gene TRBV12-3 or TRBV12-4 combines with J gene TRBJ1-2, with D possibly TRBD1 on 5 matching bases. The CDR3 loop spans 12 amino acids. The ends were cut back, 6 bases at V and 8 bases at J, with 13 bases in the middle. DNA of the CDR3: TGTGCCAGCAGCCTCCAGGGTTGGGGCTACACCTTC. Its translation: CASSLQGWGYTF.

This clonotype was recorded a few times. The chain carries TRBV7-9 and TRBJ2-1; no clear D gene. This CDR3 is 17 amino acids long. CDR1 is SEHNR, CDR2 FQNEAQ, per germline (reference sequence). With 5 bases removed from V and 1 base from J, the gap between germline ends came to 18 bases. The CDR3 sequence: CASSPDRPLSSYNEQFF. The DNA for the CDR3 is TGTGCCAGCAGCCCGGACCGTCCACTCTCTTCCTACAATGAGCAGTTCTTC.

The gene calls are TRBV4-1 and TRBJ1-1; 10 positions match TRBD1. The V gene's germline CDR1 is MGHRA and CDR2 YSYEKL. The CDR3 spans 17 residues. V shed 5 bases and J 0 bases; nucleotides not matched to a gene: 9. Here the CDR3 DNA reads TGCGCCAGCAGCGACAGGGGGGACAGGGGCATGAACACTGAAGCTTTCTTT. Its protein product is CASSDRGDRGMNTEAFF.

Ten or more counts support this clonotype. The V and J genes are TRBV11-2 and TRBJ2-2, with a tentative D call TRBD1 (6 bases). Germline CDR1 reads SGHAT; CDR2 reads FQNNGV. The CDR3 consists of 14 residues. Trimming stripped 5 bases from V and 3 bases from J, with 10 bases between. The CDR3 bases are TGTGCCAGCAGCCGGGACACCGACACCGGGGAGCTGTTTTTT. Protein: CASSRDTDTGELFF.

This chain uses TRBV7-2 with TRBJ2-5; D is ambiguous. CDR1 SGHTA and CDR2 FQGNSA come from the germline V gene. The ends were cut back, 4 bases at V and 2 bases at J, with 17 bases in the middle. The CDR3 has 16 amino acids. In DNA, the CDR3 is TGTGCCAGCAGCTCCCTCCTTATCGAATGGCAAGAGACCCAGTACTTC. Residues: CASSSLLIEWQETQYF.

The chain combines TRBV18 with TRBJ1-2, with D unresolved. This CDR3 contains 15 residues. Deletions cut 3 bases from V and 0 bases from J, with 11 bases between. Germline assignment: CDR1 KGHSH and CDR2 LQKENI. CDR3 residues: CASSPGSFSNYGYTF. The CDR3 DNA follows: TGTGCCAGCTCACCTGGCTCATTCTCTAACTATGGCTACACCTTC. The full variable domain, with the rest looked up from reference TRBV18 and TRBJ1-2, is NAGVMQNPRHLVRRRGQEARLRCSPMKGHSHVYWYRQLPEEGLKFMVYLQKENIIDESGMPKERFSAEFPKEGPSILRIQQVVRGDSAAYFCASSPGSFSNYGYTFGSGTRLTVV.

This clonotype was recorded many times. The rearrangement links TRBV20-1 to TRBJ1-1; D gene uncertain. There are 12 residues in the CDR3. Trimming removed 3 bases from V and 4 bases from J, with 9 bases in between. Germline loops: CDR1 DFQATT, CDR2 SNEGSKA (reference sequence). CDR3 region: CSASDRGTEAFF. The CDR3 nucleotides are TGCAGTGCTAGCGACCGGGGCACTGAAGCTTTCTTT.

This rearrangement joins TRBV29-1 to TRBJ1-2; D possibly corresponds to TRBD1 (5 bases). V was cut by 6 bases and J by 4 bases, with 24 bases left in between. The CDR3 covers 16 residues. Germline V gene data show CDR1 as SQVTM and CDR2 as ANQGSEA. The CDR3 region is CSVAEGCRESSYGYTF. In DNA, the CDR3 is TGCAGCGTAGCCGAGGGCTGCAGGGAGTCGAGCTATGGCTACACCTTC.

This clonotype showed up many times. V and J are TRBV6-6 and TRBJ1-2, with 7 bases that match TRBD1. J gave up 4 bases and V 4 bases, and 9 bases lay outside the gene matches. CDR1 is MNHNY, CDR2 SVGAGI, per germline (reference sequence). The CDR3 contains 15 residues. Here the CDR3 reads CASSSSGQWPYGYTF. In nucleotides, the CDR3 is TGTGCCAGCAGTTCCTCGGGACAGTGGCCCTATGGCTACACCTTC.